One and the same sample provided the 8 T cell receptor beta chains below, sequenced in a study of blood T cell repertoires in COVID-19. This table comes from immunoSEQ multiplex PCR, and its TCRdb copy is limited to in-frame clones, with some not included. Of fewer than 250,000 clones in the sample, roughly four fifths are singletons; the top ten hold approximately 4.5%. Sequencing used peripheral blood. These receptors were collected from a woman in her 70s with acute or convalescent COVID-19.

The rearrangement joins TRBV6-5 to TRBJ1-1, with a possible D match to TRBD1 (5 bases). Germline lookup yields CDR1 MNHEY and CDR2 SVGAGI. Deletions cut 7 bases from V and 4 bases from J, with 19 bases between. The CDR3 extends over 15 amino acids. DNA of the CDR3: TGTGCCAGCACCATGAGCAGGGCTTCAGTCACTGAAGCTTTCTTT. Translation gives CASTMSRASVTEAFF.

CDR3 nucleotide sequence: TGTGCCAGCAGCCAACCCTCGGGACTAGCGACCAAGATTAAAACCGGGGAGCTGTTTTTT. Amino acids: CASSQPSGLATKIKTGELFF. The J gene is TRBJ2-2, the V gene TRBV27; TRBD2 agrees at 10 bases. Germline-derived CDR1 and CDR2 are MNHEY and SMNVEV (reference sequence). The CDR3 runs to 20 residues. V shed 6 bases, J shed 5 bases, and the junction held 21 bases outside the gene matches.

The chain uses TRBV29-1 and TRBJ1-1, with 9 bases aligning to TRBD1. This CDR3 contains 13 residues. Germline lookup yields CDR1 SQVTM and CDR2 ANQGSEA. The V and J ends lost 5 bases and 3 bases, in that order; junction bases with no gene match: 4. The CDR3 nucleotides are TGCAGCGTTAAGGACAGGGGTCACACTGAAGCTTTCTTT. Translation gives CSVKDRGHTEAFF.

This sequence joins TRBV6-6 and TRBJ1-1, with 7 bases that match TRBD1. CDR1 MNHNY and CDR2 SVGAGI come from the germline V gene (reference sequence). The junction had 6 bases not matched to a gene; V was cut back by 7 bases and J by 1 base. This CDR3 has 14 amino acids. CDR3 DNA sequence: TGTGCCAGCACCCGTGGGACAGAGAACACTGAAGCTTTCTTT. Translating it yields CASTRGTENTEAFF.

The chain combines TRBV19 with TRBJ1-5, with D tentatively TRBD1 (6 bases). The V end was cut by 9 bases, the J end by 10 bases, with 22 bases between. The germline V gene encodes CDR1 LNHDA and CDR2 SQIVND (reference sequence). The CDR3 is 14 amino acids. Here the CDR3 DNA reads TGTGCCAGCTCGTCTCAGGACAGCAGCCAACCCCAGCATTTT. Its translation: CASSSQDSSQPQHF. The whole variable domain, remainder taken from reference TRBV19 and TRBJ1-5, is DGGITQSPKYLFRKEGQNVTLSCEQNLNHDAMYWYRQDPGQGLRLIYYSQIVNDFQKGDIAEGYSVSREKKESFPLTVTSAQKNPTAFYLCASSSQDSSQPQHFGDGTRLSIL.

This chain uses TRBV6-2 or TRBV6-3 with TRBJ2-2; D is undetermined. V gave up 4 bases and J gave up 4 bases, with 10 bases separating them. The CDR3 has 14 residues. The germline V gene encodes CDR1 MNHEY and CDR2 SVGEGT. This chain's CDR3 is CASSFNRFTGELFF. The CDR3 nucleotides read TGTGCCAGCAGTTTCAACAGATTCACCGGGGAGCTGTTTTTT.

On this clone: Its ends do not fully match the called genes, so a read error is possible. The chain links TRBV27 to TRBJ1-5; D is ambiguous. The CDR3 is 8 amino acids. Germline V CDR1 and CDR2: MNHEY, SMNVEV (reference sequence). The CDR3 DNA reads as TGTGCCAGCAGTCCCCTGCATTTT. Protein product: CASSPLHF.

The chain uses TRBV10-3 and TRBJ2-7, with 11 positions matching TRBD1. From germline, CDR1 is ENHRY and CDR2 SYGVKD. V shed 10 bases, J shed 6 bases, and the junction held 11 bases outside the gene matches. The CDR3 spans 14 residues. In DNA, the CDR3 is TGTGCCACCTGGGATACCGGGACAGGGGGCGAGCAGTACTTC. It encodes CATWDTGTGGEQYF.